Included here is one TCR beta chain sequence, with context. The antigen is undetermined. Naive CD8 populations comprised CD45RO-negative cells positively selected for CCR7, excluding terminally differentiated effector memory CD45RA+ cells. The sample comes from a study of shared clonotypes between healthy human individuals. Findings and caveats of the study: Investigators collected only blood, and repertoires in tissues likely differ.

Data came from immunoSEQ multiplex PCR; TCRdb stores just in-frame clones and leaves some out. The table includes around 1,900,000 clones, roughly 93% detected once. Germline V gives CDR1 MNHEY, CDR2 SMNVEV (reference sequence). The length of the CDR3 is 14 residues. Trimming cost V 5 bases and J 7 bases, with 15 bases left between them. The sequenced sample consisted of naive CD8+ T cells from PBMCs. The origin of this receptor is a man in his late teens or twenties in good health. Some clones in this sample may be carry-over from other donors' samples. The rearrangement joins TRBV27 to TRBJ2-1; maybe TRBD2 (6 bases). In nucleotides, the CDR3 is TGTGCCAGCAGTCCGGCGGGATCGGTTAATGAGCAGTTCTTC. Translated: CASSPAGSVNEQFF.